The sample holds many counts of the clone carrying this T cell receptor (beta chain). The data were taken from a study of T cells in Graves' hyperthyroidism and ophthalmopathy. V was trimmed by 6 bases and J by 3 bases, leaving 6 bases between them. CDR1 is SGHTA and CDR2 is FQGNSA in the germline V gene. This CDR3 is 11 amino acids long. TCR beta CDR3 sequences were amplified from RNA transcripts. Researchers ran a first-round RT-PCR on the TCR CDR3 using the HTBI primer set. Via MiXCR, TCRdb re-called the multiplex PCR reads, giving one row per CDR3 protein. The table records roughly 500,000 distinct CDR3 sequences, 15% to 20% of them present only once.

This chain links TRBV7-2 with TRBJ2-7; D not resolved. Sequenced sample: blood. This TCR derives from a young woman with Graves' ophthalmopathy. The CDR3 nucleotides read TGTGCCAGCAGTCCTGACTACGAGCAGTACTTC. Translated, it gives CASSPDYEQYF.